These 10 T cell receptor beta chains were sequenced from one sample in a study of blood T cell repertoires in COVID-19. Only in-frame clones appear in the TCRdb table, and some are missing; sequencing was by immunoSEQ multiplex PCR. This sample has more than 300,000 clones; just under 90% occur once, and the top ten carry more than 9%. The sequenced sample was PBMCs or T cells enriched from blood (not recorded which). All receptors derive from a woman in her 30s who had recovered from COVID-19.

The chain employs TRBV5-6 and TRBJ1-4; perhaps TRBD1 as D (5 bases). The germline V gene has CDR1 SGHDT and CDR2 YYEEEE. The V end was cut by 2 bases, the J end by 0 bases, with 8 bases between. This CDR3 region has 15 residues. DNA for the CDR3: TGTGCCAGCAGCTTAACGGGGGCAACTAATGAAAAACTGTTTTTT. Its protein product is CASSLTGATNEKLFF.

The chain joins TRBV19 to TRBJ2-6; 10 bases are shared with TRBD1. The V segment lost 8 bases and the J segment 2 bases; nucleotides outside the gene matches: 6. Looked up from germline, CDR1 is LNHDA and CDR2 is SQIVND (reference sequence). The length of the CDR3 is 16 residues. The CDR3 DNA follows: TGTGCCAGTTGGGACAGGGGACTTGCTGGGGCCAACGTCCTGACTTTC. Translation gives CASWDRGLAGANVLTF.

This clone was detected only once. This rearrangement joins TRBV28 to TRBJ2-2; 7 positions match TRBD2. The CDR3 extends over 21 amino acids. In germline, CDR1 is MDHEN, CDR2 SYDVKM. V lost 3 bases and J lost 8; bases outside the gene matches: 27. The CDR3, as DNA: TGTGCCAGCAGTTTCCCCTATCGACGGGAGGCGCGTCGCAATATCTTAGGGGAGCTGTTTTTT. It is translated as CASSFPYRREARRNILGELFF.

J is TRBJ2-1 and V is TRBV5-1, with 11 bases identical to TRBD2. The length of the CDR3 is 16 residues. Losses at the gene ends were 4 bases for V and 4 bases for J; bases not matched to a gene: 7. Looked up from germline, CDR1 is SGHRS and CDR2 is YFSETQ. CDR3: CASSPPGLADYNEQFF. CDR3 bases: TGCGCCAGCAGCCCCCCGGGACTAGCGGATTACAATGAGCAGTTCTTC.

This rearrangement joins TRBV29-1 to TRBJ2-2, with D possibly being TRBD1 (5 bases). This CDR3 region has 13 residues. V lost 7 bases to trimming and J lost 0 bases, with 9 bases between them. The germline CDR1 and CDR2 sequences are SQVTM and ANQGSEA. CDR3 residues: CSGQGANTGELFF. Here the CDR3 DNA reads TGCAGCGGGCAGGGCGCGAACACCGGGGAGCTGTTTTTT.

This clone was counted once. CDR3 sequence: CASSGGTSFRTETQYF. The CDR3 region has the DNA TGCGCCAGCAGCGGCGGGACGTCCTTCAGAACGGAGACCCAGTACTTC. The genes are TRBV5-1 and TRBJ2-5, with a tentative D call TRBD2 (6 bases). The V end lost 4 bases, the J end lost 5 bases, and 21 bases lay between the germline ends. The CDR3 is 16 amino acids. Germline V CDR1 and CDR2: SGHRS, YFSETQ.

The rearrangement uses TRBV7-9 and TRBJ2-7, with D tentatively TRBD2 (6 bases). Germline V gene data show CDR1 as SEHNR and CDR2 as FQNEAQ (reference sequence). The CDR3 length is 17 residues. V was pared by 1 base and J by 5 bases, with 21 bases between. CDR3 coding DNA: TGTGCCAGCAGCTTAGTAGACCTGACAGCTCGGGAGAACGAGCAGTACTTC. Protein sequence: CASSLVDLTARENEQYF.

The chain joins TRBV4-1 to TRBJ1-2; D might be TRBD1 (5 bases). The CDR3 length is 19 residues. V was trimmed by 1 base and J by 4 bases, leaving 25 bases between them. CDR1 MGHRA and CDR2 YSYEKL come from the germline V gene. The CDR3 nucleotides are TGCGCCAGCAGCCAAGCCACTTCCGGGGGAGCGGCGGTTGGCTATGGCTACACCTTC. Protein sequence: CASSQATSGGAAVGYGYTF.

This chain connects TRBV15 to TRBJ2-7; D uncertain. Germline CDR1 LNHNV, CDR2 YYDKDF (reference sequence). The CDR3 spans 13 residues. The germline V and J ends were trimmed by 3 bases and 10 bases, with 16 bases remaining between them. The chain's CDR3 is CATSRGRDRGQYF. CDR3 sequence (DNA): TGTGCCACCAGCAGGGGTCGAGACCGCGGACAGTACTTC.

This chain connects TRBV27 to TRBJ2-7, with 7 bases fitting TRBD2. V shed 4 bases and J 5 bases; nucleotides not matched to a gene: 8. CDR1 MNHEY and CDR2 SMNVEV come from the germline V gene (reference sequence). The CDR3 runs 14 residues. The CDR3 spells CASSSRGSENEQYF. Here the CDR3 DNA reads TGTGCCAGCAGTTCGCGCGGGAGCGAAAACGAGCAGTACTTC.